One and the same sample provided the 11 T cell receptor beta chains below, sequenced in a study of cytomegalovirus exposure and HLA in healthy donors. Vbeta (60) and Jbeta (13) primers were used in the PCR. The protocol was immunoSEQ multiplex PCR, while the TCRdb copy is restricted to in-frame clones and leaves out a portion. The table records tens of thousands of clones, 64% of them present only once. The material sequenced was PBMCs. Source of these receptors: a human donor in good health.

This chain links TRBV18 with TRBJ2-1; 13 bases line up with TRBD2. The CDR3 runs 16 residues. Germline V gene data show CDR1 as KGHSH and CDR2 as LQKENI. V lost 1 base, J lost 4 bases, and 1 base stayed unmatched. The CDR3 loop reads CASSPRTSGSYNEQFF. In DNA, the CDR3 is TGTGCCAGCTCACCACGGACTAGCGGGAGTTACAATGAGCAGTTCTTC.

The rearrangement joins TRBV19 to TRBJ2-1; D may be TRBD2 (7 bases). V lost 6 bases, J lost 2 bases, and 17 bases lay in between. The CDR3 has 16 amino acids. Germline V gene data show CDR1 as LNHDA and CDR2 as SQIVND (reference sequence). CDR3 amino acids: CASRGWAGATYNEQFF. In nucleotides, the CDR3 is TGTGCCAGTAGGGGATGGGCGGGGGCCACCTACAATGAGCAGTTCTTC. Using reference TRBV19 and TRBJ2-1 for the parts outside the CDR3, the full variable domain is DGGITQSPKYLFRKEGQNVTLSCEQNLNHDAMYWYRQDPGQGLRLIYYSQIVNDFQKGDIAEGYSVSREKKESFPLTVTSAQKNPTAFYLCASRGWAGATYNEQFFGPGTRLTVL.

The rearrangement links TRBV11-2 to TRBJ1-1; the D is unclear. This CDR3 contains 14 residues. Between the trimmed V and J ends, which lost 3 bases and 4 bases, there was a span of 12 bases. CDR1 SGHAT and CDR2 FQNNGV come from the germline V gene. CDR3 sequence: CASSFSTRGTEAFF. The CDR3 DNA reads as TGTGCCAGCAGCTTTTCAACCCGGGGCACTGAAGCTTTCTTT.

This clone showed up just a few times. This chain joins TRBV5-1 and TRBJ2-5; 7 nucleotides align to TRBD1. The J call may be in error: the DNA end matches TRBJ2-7 better. Germline V gives CDR1 SGHRS, CDR2 YFSETQ. This CDR3 contains 15 residues. The CDR3 loop is CASSTGQSDSYEQYF. The CDR3 DNA reads as TGCGCCAGCAGCACGGGACAGAGTGATTCCTACGAGCAGTACTTC.

The chain has TRBV9 and TRBJ2-5; 8 bases agree with TRBD1. Trimming took 3 bases from V and 2 from J; bases not matched to a gene: 6. CDR1 SGDLS and CDR2 YYNGEE come from the germline V gene. The CDR3 covers 15 residues. The CDR3 here is CASSATGAAQETQYF. The CDR3 region has the DNA TGTGCCAGCAGCGCGACAGGGGCGGCACAAGAGACCCAGTACTTC. The full variable domain, in which reference TRBV9 and TRBJ2-5 provide the parts outside the CDR3, is DSGVTQTPKHLITATGQRVTLRCSPRSGDLSVYWYQQSLDQGLQFLIQYYNGEERAKGNILERFSAQQFPDLHSELNLSSLELGDSALYFCASSATGAAQETQYFGPGTRLLVL.

This chain uses TRBV5-4 with TRBJ1-4; TRBD1 agrees at 8 bases. Germline V gene lookup returns CDR1 SGHNT and CDR2 YYREEE (reference sequence). V was clipped by 3 bases and J by 14 bases; unmatched bases: 3. The CDR3 is 11 residues long. The CDR3 reads CASSYRDRLFF. The CDR3 region has the DNA TGTGCCAGCAGCTACCGGGACAGGCTGTTTTTT.

The V gene is TRBV5-1, the J gene TRBJ1-3; possible D gene TRBD1, 6 bases. This CDR3 contains 16 residues. Germline values: CDR1 SGHRS, CDR2 YFSETQ. Trimming stripped 4 bases from V and 1 base from J, with 15 bases between. The CDR3 DNA reads as TGCGCCAGCAGCCTGGGGTACAGGGCTTCTGGAAACACCATATATTTT. The encoded protein is CASSLGYRASGNTIYF.

This clone has a handful of counts. The chain recombines TRBV6-1 with TRBJ2-7; 11 bases agree with TRBD2. CDR1 MNHNS and CDR2 SASEGT come from the germline V gene. The ends lost 3 bases at V and 9 bases at J; junction bases unmatched: 10. This CDR3 comprises 15 residues. The CDR3 here is CASSEGPGTSGRQYF. In DNA form, the CDR3 reads TGTGCCAGCAGTGAGGGTCCGGGGACTAGCGGCCGGCAGTACTTC.

The chain is built from TRBV5-1 and TRBJ2-7; 9 nucleotides agree with TRBD1. Germline lookup yields CDR1 SGHRS and CDR2 YFSETQ. V was clipped by 4 bases and J by 7 bases; unmatched bases: 9. The CDR3 runs 14 residues. The chain's CDR3 is CASSVEGTGKEQYF. The CDR3 DNA is TGCGCCAGCAGCGTAGAAGGGACAGGGAAGGAGCAGTACTTC.

The rearrangement links TRBV19 to TRBJ1-5; TRBD1 is a possible D gene (5 bases). The V gene's germline CDR1 is LNHDA and CDR2 SQIVND (reference sequence). V dropped 3 bases and J dropped 7 bases, with 10 bases sitting between them. This CDR3 region has 13 residues. The CDR3 loop is CASSIQGSQPQHF. The CDR3 region has the DNA TGTGCCAGTAGTATTCAGGGAAGCCAGCCCCAGCATTTT.

The chain has TRBV19 and TRBJ1-5; a possible D gene is TRBD1 (6 bases). Germline-derived CDR1 and CDR2 are LNHDA and SQIVND (reference sequence). There are 13 residues in the CDR3. Trimming left V 3 bases short and J 8 bases short, with 11 bases between. CDR3 residues: CASSMTGGEPQHF. The CDR3 coding sequence is TGTGCCAGTAGTATGACGGGGGGCGAGCCCCAGCATTTT.